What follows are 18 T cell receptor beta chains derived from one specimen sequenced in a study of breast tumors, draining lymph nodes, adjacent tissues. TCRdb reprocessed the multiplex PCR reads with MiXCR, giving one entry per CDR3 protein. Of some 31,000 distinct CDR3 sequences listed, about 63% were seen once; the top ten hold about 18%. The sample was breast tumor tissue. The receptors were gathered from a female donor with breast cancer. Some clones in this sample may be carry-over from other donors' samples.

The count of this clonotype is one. CDR3 coding DNA: TGTGCCAGCAGTCATAGGTCAGGGGGCAACTATGGCTACACCTTC. Its translation: CASSHRSGGNYGYTF. This chain links TRBV6-6 with TRBJ1-2; TRBD1 matches at 8 bases. V shed 5 bases and J 2 bases; nucleotides not matched to a gene: 7. The CDR3 covers 15 residues. CDR1 and CDR2 from the germline V gene are MNHNY and SVGAGI (reference sequence).

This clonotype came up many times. CDR3 amino acids: CASSPLDRSNYGYTF. The DNA of the CDR3 is TGTGCCAGTAGTCCGCTGGACAGGAGTAACTATGGCTACACCTTC. The V and J genes are TRBV19 and TRBJ1-2; 7 nucleotides align to TRBD1. This CDR3 is 15 amino acids long. The V segment lost 5 bases and the J segment 1 base; nucleotides outside the gene matches: 7. CDR1 and CDR2 from the germline V gene are LNHDA and SQIVND (reference sequence).

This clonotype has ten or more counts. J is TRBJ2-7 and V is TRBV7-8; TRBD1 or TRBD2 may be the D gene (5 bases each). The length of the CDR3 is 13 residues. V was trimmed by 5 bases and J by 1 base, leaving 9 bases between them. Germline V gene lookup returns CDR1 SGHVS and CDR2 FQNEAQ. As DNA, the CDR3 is TGTGCCAGCAGCCCGAGGGGATCCTACGAGCAGTACTTC. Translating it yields CASSPRGSYEQYF.

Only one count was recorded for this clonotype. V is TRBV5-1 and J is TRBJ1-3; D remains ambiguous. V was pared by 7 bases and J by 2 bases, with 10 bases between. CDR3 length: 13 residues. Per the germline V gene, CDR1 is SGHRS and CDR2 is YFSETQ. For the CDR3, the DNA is TGCGCCAGCGGCAAGGGAGCTGGAAACACCATATATTTT. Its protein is CASGKGAGNTIYF.

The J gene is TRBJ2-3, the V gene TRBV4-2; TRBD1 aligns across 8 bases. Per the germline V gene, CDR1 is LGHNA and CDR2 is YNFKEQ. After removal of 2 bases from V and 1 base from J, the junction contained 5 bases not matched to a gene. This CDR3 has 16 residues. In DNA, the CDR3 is TGTGCCAGCAGCCAATTCGGGACAGGAGGCACAGATACGCAGTATTTT. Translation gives CASSQFGTGGTDTQYF.

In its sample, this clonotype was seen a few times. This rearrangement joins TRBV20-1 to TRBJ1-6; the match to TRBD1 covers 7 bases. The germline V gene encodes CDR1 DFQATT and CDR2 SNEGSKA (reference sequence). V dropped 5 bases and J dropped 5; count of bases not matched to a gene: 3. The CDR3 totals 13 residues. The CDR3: CSASGGHNSPLHF. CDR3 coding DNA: TGCAGTGCTTCAGGGGGTCATAATTCACCCCTCCACTTT.

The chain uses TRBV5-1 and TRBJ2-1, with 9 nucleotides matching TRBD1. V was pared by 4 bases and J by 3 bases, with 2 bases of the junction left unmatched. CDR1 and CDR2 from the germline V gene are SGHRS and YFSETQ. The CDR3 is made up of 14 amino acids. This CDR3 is CASSMGQGYNEQFF. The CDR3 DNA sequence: TGCGCCAGCAGCATGGGACAGGGCTACAATGAGCAGTTCTTC.

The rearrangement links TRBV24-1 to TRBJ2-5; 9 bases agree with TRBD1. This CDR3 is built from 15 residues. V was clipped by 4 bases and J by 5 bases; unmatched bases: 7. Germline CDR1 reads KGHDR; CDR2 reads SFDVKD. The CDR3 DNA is TGTGCCACCAGTGACGCGAAAGGGACAGGGGAGACCCAGTACTTC. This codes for CATSDAKGTGETQYF.

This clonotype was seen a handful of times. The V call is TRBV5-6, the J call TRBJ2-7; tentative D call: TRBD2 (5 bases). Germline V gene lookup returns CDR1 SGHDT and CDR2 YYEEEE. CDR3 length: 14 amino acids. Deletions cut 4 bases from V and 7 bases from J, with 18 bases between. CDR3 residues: CASSVFFVQREQYF. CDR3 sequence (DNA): TGTGCCAGCAGCGTCTTCTTCGTCCAGCGGGAGCAGTACTTC.

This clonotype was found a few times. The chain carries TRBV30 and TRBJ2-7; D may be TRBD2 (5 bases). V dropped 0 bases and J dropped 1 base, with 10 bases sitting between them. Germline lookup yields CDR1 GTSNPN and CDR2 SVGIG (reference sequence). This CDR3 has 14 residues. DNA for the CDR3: TGTGCCTGGAGTGTCACCGGACTTTCCTACGAGCAGTACTTC. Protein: CAWSVTGLSYEQYF. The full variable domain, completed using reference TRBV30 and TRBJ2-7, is SQTIHQWPATLVQPVGSPLSLECTVEGTSNPNLYWYRQAAGRGLQLLFYSVGIGQISSEVPQNLSASRPQDRQFILSSKKLLLSDSGFYLCAWSVTGLSYEQYFGPGTRLTVT.

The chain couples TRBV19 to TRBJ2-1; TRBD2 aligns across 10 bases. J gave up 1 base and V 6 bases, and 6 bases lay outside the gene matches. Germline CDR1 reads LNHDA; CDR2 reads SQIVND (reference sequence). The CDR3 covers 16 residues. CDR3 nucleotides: TGTGCCAGTAGAGTAGCGGGGGGCTTGTCCTACAATGAGCAGTTCTTC. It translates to CASRVAGGLSYNEQFF.

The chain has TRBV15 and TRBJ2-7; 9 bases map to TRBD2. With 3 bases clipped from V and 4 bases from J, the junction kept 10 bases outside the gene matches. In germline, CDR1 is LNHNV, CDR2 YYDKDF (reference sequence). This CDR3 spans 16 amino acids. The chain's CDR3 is CATSSPGTSTRYEQYF. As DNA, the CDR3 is TGTGCCACCAGCAGTCCCGGGACTAGCACCCGTTACGAGCAGTACTTC.

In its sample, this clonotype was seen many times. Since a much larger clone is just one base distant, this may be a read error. DNA for the CDR3: TGTGCCAGCGGGCCAGACAGGAGGATAGATACGCAGTATTTT. This encodes CASGPDRRIDTQYF. This chain uses TRBV6-2 or TRBV6-3 with TRBJ2-3; D may be TRBD1 (6 bases). Germline assignment: CDR1 MNHEY and CDR2 SVGEGT. CDR3 length: 14 residues. V was trimmed by 8 bases and J by 5 bases, leaving 17 bases between them.

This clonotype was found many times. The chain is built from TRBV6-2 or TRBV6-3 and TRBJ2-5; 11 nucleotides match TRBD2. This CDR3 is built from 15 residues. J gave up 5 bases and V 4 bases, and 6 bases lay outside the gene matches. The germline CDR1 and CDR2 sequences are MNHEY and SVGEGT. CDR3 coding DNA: TGTGCCAGCAGTTCTAGCGGGGGGATCAGGGAGACCCAGTACTTC. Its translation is CASSSSGGIRETQYF.

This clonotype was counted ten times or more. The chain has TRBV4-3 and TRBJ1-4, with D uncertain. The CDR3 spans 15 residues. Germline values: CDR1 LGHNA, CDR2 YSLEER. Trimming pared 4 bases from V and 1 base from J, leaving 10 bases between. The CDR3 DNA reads TGCGCCAGCAGCCCACGCGTGAGAACTAATGAAAAACTGTTTTTT. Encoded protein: CASSPRVRTNEKLFF.

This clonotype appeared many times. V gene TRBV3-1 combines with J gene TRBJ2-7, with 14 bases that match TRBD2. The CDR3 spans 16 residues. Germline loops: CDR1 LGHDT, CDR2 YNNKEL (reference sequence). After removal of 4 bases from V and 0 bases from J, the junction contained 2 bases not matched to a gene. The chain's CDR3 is CASSRGTSGSSYEQYF. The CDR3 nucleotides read TGTGCCAGCAGCCGAGGGACTAGCGGGAGCTCCTACGAGCAGTACTTC.

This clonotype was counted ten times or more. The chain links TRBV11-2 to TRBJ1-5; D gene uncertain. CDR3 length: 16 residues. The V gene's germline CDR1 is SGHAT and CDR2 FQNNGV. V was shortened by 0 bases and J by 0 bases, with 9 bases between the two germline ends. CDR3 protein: CASSLDGRYSNQPQHF. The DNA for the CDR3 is TGTGCCAGCAGCTTAGATGGACGTTATAGCAATCAGCCCCAGCATTTT. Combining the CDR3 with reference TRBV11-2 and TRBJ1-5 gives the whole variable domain EAGVAQSPRYKIIEKRQSVAFWCNPISGHATLYWYQQILGQGPKLLIQFQNNGVVDDSQLPKDRFSAERLKGVDSTLKIQPAKLEDSAVYLCASSLDGRYSNQPQHFGDGTRLSIL.

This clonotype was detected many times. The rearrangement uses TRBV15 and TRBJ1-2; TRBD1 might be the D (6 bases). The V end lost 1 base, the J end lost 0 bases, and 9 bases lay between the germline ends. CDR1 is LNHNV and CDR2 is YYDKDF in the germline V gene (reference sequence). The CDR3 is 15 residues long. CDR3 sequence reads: CATSRGTAPNYGYTF. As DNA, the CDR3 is TGTGCCACCAGCAGAGGGACAGCTCCTAACTATGGCTACACCTTC.